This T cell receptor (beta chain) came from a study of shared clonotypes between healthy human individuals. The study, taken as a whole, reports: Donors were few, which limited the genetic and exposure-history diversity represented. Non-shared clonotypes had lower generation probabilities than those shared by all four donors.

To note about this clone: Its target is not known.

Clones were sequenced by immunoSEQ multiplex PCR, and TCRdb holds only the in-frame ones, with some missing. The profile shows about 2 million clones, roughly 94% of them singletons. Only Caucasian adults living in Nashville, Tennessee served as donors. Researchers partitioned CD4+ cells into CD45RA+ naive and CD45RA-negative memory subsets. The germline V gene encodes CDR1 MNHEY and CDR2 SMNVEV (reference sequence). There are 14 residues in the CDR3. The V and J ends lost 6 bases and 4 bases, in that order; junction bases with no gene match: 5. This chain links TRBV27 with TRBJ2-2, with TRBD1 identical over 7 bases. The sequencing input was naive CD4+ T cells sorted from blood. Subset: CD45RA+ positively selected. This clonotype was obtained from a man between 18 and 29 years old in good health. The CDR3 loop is CASRGTALTGELFF. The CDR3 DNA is TGTGCCAGCAGGGGGACAGCTCTCACCGGGGAGCTGTTTTTT.